The sequence of this T cell receptor (beta chain) was determined in a study of blood T cell repertoires in COVID-19. This CDR3 has 13 amino acids. Germline V gene sequence: CDR1 WSHSY, CDR2 SAAADI. With V trimmed by 4 bases and J by 7 bases, 4 bases remained unmatched. TCRdb keeps only in-frame clones here, not all; method: immunoSEQ multiplex PCR. This table has 150,000 to 200,000 clones, approximately 90% appearing once. The V and J genes are TRBV10-2 and TRBJ1-5; 7 nucleotides match TRBD1. The TCR originated in a man aged 65-85 years with active or convalescent COVID-19. The sequencing sample was made of peripheral blood. This CDR3 reads CASSVAQGQPQHF. The CDR3 nucleotides read TGCGCCAGCAGTGTAGCACAGGGGCAGCCCCAGCATTTT.